A single sample gave rise to the 25 T cell receptor beta chains below, sequenced in a study of blood T cell repertoires in COVID-19. TCRdb's copy holds only in-frame clones and misses some; the assay was immunoSEQ multiplex PCR. The sample shows under 300,000 clones, around 90% of them seen only once. The specimen sequenced was PBMCs or T cells enriched from blood (not recorded which). Receptor source: a woman between 45 and 65 years old who had recovered from COVID-19.

The chain carries TRBV9 and TRBJ2-3; unclear D gene. The CDR3 runs 15 residues. Trimming pared 2 bases from V and 1 base from J, leaving 11 bases between. Germline assignment: CDR1 SGDLS and CDR2 YYNGEE. In DNA, the CDR3 is TGTGCCAGCAGCGTGAGGAGTTTAGGCACAGATACGCAGTATTTT. This codes for CASSVRSLGTDTQYF.

This chain links TRBV6-5 with TRBJ1-2; 7 bases map to TRBD1. V dropped 7 bases and J dropped 6; count of bases not matched to a gene: 11. Germline-derived CDR1 and CDR2 are MNHEY and SVGAGI. The CDR3 covers 14 residues. CDR3 protein: CASTQVTGVDGYTF. In DNA, the CDR3 is TGTGCCAGCACCCAAGTAACAGGGGTTGATGGCTACACCTTC.

This clone was found a few times. This chain links TRBV5-4 with TRBJ2-1; 10 nucleotides match TRBD2. Trimming removed 7 bases from V and 7 bases from J; junction bases left unmatched: 14. The CDR3 spans 16 residues. Germline assignment: CDR1 SGHNT and CDR2 YYREEE (reference sequence). The CDR3: CASSLGVAGGINEQFF. In DNA, the CDR3 is TGTGCCAGCTCACTGGGGGTAGCGGGAGGAATAAATGAGCAGTTCTTC.

CDR3 region: CASSLSSKADLYNEQFF. In DNA, the CDR3 is TGTGCCAGCAGCTTAAGTTCCAAAGCGGATTTATACAATGAGCAGTTCTTC. The rearrangement joins TRBV7-9 to TRBJ2-1; D is possibly TRBD2 (5 bases). V lost 2 bases, J lost 4 bases, and 18 bases lay in between. CDR1 is SEHNR, CDR2 FQNEAQ, per germline (reference sequence). The CDR3 is made up of 17 amino acids.

This rearrangement joins TRBV7-2 to TRBJ2-1; 12 positions agree with TRBD2. The CDR3 spans 15 residues. The V gene end was trimmed by 4 bases and the J gene end by 3 bases; junction bases not matched to a gene: 1. Germline assignment: CDR1 SGHTA and CDR2 FQGNSA. CDR3 sequence (DNA): TGTGCCAGCAGCTCTAGCGGGGGGGTCTACAATGAGCAGTTCTTC. This codes for CASSSSGGVYNEQFF.

The chain carries TRBV9 and TRBJ1-6; D not certain. V lost 4 bases to trimming and J lost 1 base, with 9 bases between them. Germline CDR1 reads SGDLS; CDR2 reads YYNGEE. CDR3 size: 15 residues. In DNA, the CDR3 is TGTGCCAGCAGCCGAGACACGTCCTATAATTCACCCCTCCACTTT. This translates into CASSRDTSYNSPLHF.

The chain recombines TRBV2 with TRBJ2-5; D call uncertain. The CDR3 totals 13 residues. V gave up 7 bases and J gave up 1 base, with 10 bases separating them. Germline lookup yields CDR1 SNHLY and CDR2 FYNNEI. CDR3 nucleotide sequence: TGTGCCAGCATGAACGGTTTCCAAGAGACCCAGTACTTC. It encodes CASMNGFQETQYF.

The CDR3 spells CASSRTGATGQPQHF. The CDR3 DNA reads as TGTGCCAGCAGCCGGACAGGGGCTACGGGTCAGCCCCAGCATTTT. The chain joins TRBV9 to TRBJ1-5, with 9 bases identical to TRBD1. The CDR3 runs 15 residues. Unmatched junction bases numbered 8, after V lost 4 bases and J lost 6 bases. Germline loops: CDR1 SGDLS, CDR2 YYNGEE.

The rearrangement links TRBV7-2 to TRBJ1-4; 9 nucleotides match TRBD1. This CDR3 has 15 residues. With V trimmed by 1 base and J by 7 bases, 4 bases remained unmatched. CDR1 is SGHTA and CDR2 is FQGNSA in the germline V gene. CDR3 coding DNA: TGTGCCAGCAGCTTAGTACAGGGGGCGGGTGAAAAACTGTTTTTT. It yields the protein CASSLVQGAGEKLFF.

The V call is TRBV19, the J call TRBJ1-5; 7 bases are a match to TRBD1. The CDR3 contains 14 residues. The V gene's germline CDR1 is LNHDA and CDR2 SQIVND (reference sequence). The V and J ends lost 8 bases and 2 bases, in that order; junction bases with no gene match: 6. The CDR3 is CASGGQGGNQPQHF. As DNA, the CDR3 is TGTGCCAGTGGAGGGCAGGGGGGCAATCAGCCCCAGCATTTT.

The chain couples TRBV30 to TRBJ1-5; D not certain. This CDR3 spans 14 amino acids. V was cut by 0 bases and J by 3 bases, with 9 bases left in between. CDR1 is GTSNPN, CDR2 SVGIG, per germline (reference sequence). This CDR3 is CAWSVLDTNQPQHF. For the CDR3, the DNA is TGTGCCTGGAGTGTACTTGACACCAATCAGCCCCAGCATTTT.

This clone showed up just once. The rearrangement joins TRBV3-1 (or the pseudogene TRBV3-2) to TRBJ1-1; D uncertain. The germline CDR1 and CDR2 sequences are LGHDT and YNNKEL (reference sequence). The CDR3 has 14 residues. The germline V and J ends were trimmed by 2 bases and 6 bases, with 13 bases remaining between them. CDR3 sequence: CASSQRSQSSEAFF. The CDR3 bases are TGTGCCAGCAGCCAAAGGTCACAGAGTTCTGAAGCTTTCTTT.

This chain uses TRBV25-1 with TRBJ2-1, with 12 bases lining up with TRBD2. Losses at the gene ends were 7 bases for V and 9 bases for J; bases not matched to a gene: 10. Per germline, CDR1 MGHDK and CDR2 SYGVNS. The CDR3 runs to 15 residues. The CDR3: CASTPSLAGGTEQFF. DNA for the CDR3: TGTGCCAGCACCCCTAGTCTAGCGGGGGGGACTGAGCAGTTCTTC.

The CDR3 sequence: CASRDQGAGTEAFF. As DNA, the CDR3 is TGTGCCAGCAGAGATCAGGGCGCGGGAACTGAAGCTTTCTTT. This rearrangement joins TRBV5-8 to TRBJ1-1; tentatively, D is TRBD1 (5 bases). Per germline, CDR1 SGHTS and CDR2 YDEGEE. This CDR3 is built from 14 residues. The V gene lost 5 bases and the J gene lost 5 bases, with 16 bases spanning the gap. The entire variable domain, with the rest obtained from reference TRBV5-8 and TRBJ1-1, is as follows: EAGVTQSPTHLIKTRGQQATLRCSPISGHTSVYWYQQALGLGLQFLLWYDEGEERNRGNFPPRFSGRQFPNYSSELNVNALELEDSALYLCASRDQGAGTEAFFGQGTRLTVV.

V and J are TRBV3-1 (or the pseudogene TRBV3-2) and TRBJ2-7; D is possibly TRBD1 (6 bases). This CDR3 is 14 amino acids long. V was shortened by 1 base and J by 3 bases, with 10 bases between the two germline ends. Germline CDR1 and CDR2: LGHDT and YNNKEL (reference sequence). The CDR3 loop reads CASSQVEQGYEQYF. In nucleotides, the CDR3 is TGTGCCAGCAGCCAAGTCGAACAGGGCTACGAGCAGTACTTC.

The CDR3 DNA reads as TGCGCCAGCAGCTTTGGTGGGGGGGACAATCAGCCCCAGCATTTT. This codes for CASSFGGGDNQPQHF. The chain is built from TRBV5-1 and TRBJ1-5; D perhaps matches TRBD1 (5 bases). V lost 2 bases, J lost 3 bases, and 12 bases lay in between. CDR3 length: 15 residues. The germline V gene has CDR1 SGHRS and CDR2 YFSETQ.

This rearrangement joins TRBV7-2 to TRBJ2-2, with D possibly matching TRBD1 (6 bases). The germline CDR1 and CDR2 sequences are SGHTA and FQGNSA. This CDR3 contains 13 residues. V was pared by 5 bases and J by 5 bases, with 9 bases between. CDR3 sequence: CASSIQGTGELFF. In DNA, the CDR3 is TGTGCCAGCAGCATACAGGGTACCGGGGAGCTGTTTTTT.

This clone showed up just a few times. This chain connects TRBV7-2 to TRBJ2-1; D might be TRBD2 (6 bases). Germline V lookup: CDR1 SGHTA, CDR2 FQGNSA. V was clipped by 2 bases and J by 7 bases, with 18 bases between them. The CDR3 is 16 amino acids. The CDR3: CASSLFTGSGRNEQFF. The CDR3 DNA reads as TGTGCCAGCAGCTTATTCACCGGGAGCGGACGGAATGAGCAGTTCTTC.

This clone has just a few counts. The V and J genes are TRBV5-3 and TRBJ2-7, with TRBD1 matching 7 bases. TRBV5-3 has ORF status, its function being uncertain. The CDR3 is 14 amino acids. V lost 3 bases and J lost 3; bases outside the gene matches: 6. As DNA, the CDR3 is TGTGCCAGAAGCTCACCTACAGGGGTCTACGAGCAGTACTTC. Protein: CARSSPTGVYEQYF.

V and J are TRBV3-1 (or the pseudogene TRBV3-2) and TRBJ1-6; D is ambiguous. This CDR3 region has 14 residues. V was cut by 4 bases and J by 4 bases, with 8 bases left in between. CDR1 is LGHDT, CDR2 YNNKEL, per germline (reference sequence). DNA of the CDR3: TGTGCCAGCAGCCTACAGATTTATAATTCACCCCTCCACTTT. Amino acids: CASSLQIYNSPLHF.

The chain links TRBV3-1 (or the pseudogene TRBV3-2) to TRBJ1-5; 9 bases map to TRBD1. The CDR3 sequence is 17 residues long. J gave up 7 bases and V 1 base, and 11 bases lay outside the gene matches. The germline V gene encodes CDR1 LGHDT and CDR2 YNNKEL (reference sequence). The chain's CDR3 is CASSQVVGQGCFQPQHF. Here the CDR3 DNA reads TGTGCCAGCAGCCAAGTGGTAGGACAGGGGTGTTTCCAGCCCCAGCATTTT.

The chain has TRBV5-1 and TRBJ2-3; a possible D gene is TRBD2 (6 bases). The V end lost 4 bases, the J end lost 2 bases, and 11 bases lay between the germline ends. This CDR3 is built from 14 residues. CDR1 is SGHRS and CDR2 is YFSETQ in the germline V gene. CDR3 protein: CASSPGLFTDTQYF. CDR3 sequence (DNA): TGCGCCAGCAGCCCGGGACTCTTCACAGATACGCAGTATTTT.

The gene calls are TRBV28 and TRBJ2-5; no reliable D call. The CDR3 extends over 12 amino acids. CDR1 MDHEN and CDR2 SYDVKM come from the germline V gene. Trimming cost V 3 bases and J 5 bases, with 7 bases left between them. The CDR3 DNA reads TGTGCCAGCAGTTTCGTACTGGAGACCCAGTACTTC. It is translated as CASSFVLETQYF.

The V and J genes are TRBV28 and TRBJ2-2; D gene uncertain. The CDR3 is made up of 14 amino acids. V was pared by 7 bases and J by 6 bases, with 15 bases between. The germline CDR1 and CDR2 sequences are MDHEN and SYDVKM. CDR3 region: CASNPSLGPGELFF. CDR3 DNA sequence: TGTGCCAGCAATCCTAGTCTCGGTCCCGGGGAGCTGTTTTTT.

J is TRBJ1-5 and V is TRBV5-6; TRBD1 matches 9 bases. Losses at the gene ends were 0 bases for V and 4 bases for J; bases not matched to a gene: 5. The CDR3 loop spans 16 amino acids. Germline V gives CDR1 SGHDT, CDR2 YYEEEE. CDR3 residues: CASSLDRGRGNQPQHF. CDR3 in DNA: TGTGCCAGCAGCTTGGACAGGGGGCGTGGGAATCAGCCCCAGCATTTT.